This T cell receptor beta chain originates from a study of T-cell reconstitution after alpha-beta-depleted transplantation in children. Unique molecular identifiers were used in preparing the TCRbeta library. TCRdb called the PCR reads again in MiXCR, with one record for every CDR3 protein. The table includes about 230,000 distinct CDR3 sequences, 9.7% detected once. This clonotype appeared many times. Germline V lookup: CDR1 LGHNA, CDR2 YNFKEQ. The CDR3 runs to 13 residues. The V end lost 8 bases, the J end lost 4 bases, and 12 bases lay between the germline ends. V and J are TRBV4-2 and TRBJ2-1; D is uncertain. The material sequenced was PBMCs from the stem cell graft donor, taken from the stem cell graft. The clonotype was recovered from a human donor who donated a stem cell graft to a child with SCID. CDR3 DNA: TGTGCCAGCCGCTCCTCTGGGTACAATGAGCAGTTCTTC. Its protein product is CASRSSGYNEQFF.